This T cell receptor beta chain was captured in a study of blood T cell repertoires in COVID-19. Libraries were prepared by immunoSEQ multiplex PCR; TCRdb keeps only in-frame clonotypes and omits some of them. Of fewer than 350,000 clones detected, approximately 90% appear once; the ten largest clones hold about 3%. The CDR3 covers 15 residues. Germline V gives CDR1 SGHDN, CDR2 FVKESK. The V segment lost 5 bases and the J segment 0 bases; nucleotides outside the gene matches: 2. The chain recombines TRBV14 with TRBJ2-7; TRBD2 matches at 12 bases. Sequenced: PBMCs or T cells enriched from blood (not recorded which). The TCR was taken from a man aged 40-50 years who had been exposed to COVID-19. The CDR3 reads CASSETSGSSYEQYF. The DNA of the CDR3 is TGTGCCAGCAGCGAGACTAGCGGGAGCTCCTACGAGCAGTACTTC.